This section outlines one T cell receptor beta chain sequence together with its context. The sample comes from a study of PD-L1 blockade in urothelial cancer. Whole-study context: Atezolizumab therapy began for patients at some point between 2013 and 2015, dosed at 1,200 mg intravenously every 3 weeks.

Some clones are missing from TCRdb's copy, which holds only in-frame ones; the method was immunoSEQ multiplex PCR. The sample records about 100,000 clones, roughly nine tenths being singletons. The CDR3 runs to 15 residues. The ends lost 4 bases at V and 4 bases at J; junction bases unmatched: 7. Germline CDR1 reads LNHDA; CDR2 reads SQIVND (reference sequence). The source of this sequence is a woman of 80 years or more with urothelial cancer. Sequenced material: PBMCs, taken around atezolizumab (anti-PD-L1) treatment. The chain is built from TRBV19 and TRBJ2-1; TRBD1 agrees at 7 bases. The CDR3 region has the DNA TGTGCCAGTAGTACCCCGGGACAGATTTACAATGAGCAGTTCTTC. Amino acid sequence: CASSTPGQIYNEQFF. Drawing the rest from reference TRBV19 and TRBJ2-1, the complete variable domain is DGGITQSPKYLFRKEGQNVTLSCEQNLNHDAMYWYRQDPGQGLRLIYYSQIVNDFQKGDIAEGYSVSREKKESFPLTVTSAQKNPTAFYLCASSTPGQIYNEQFFGPGTRLTVL.